The 29 T cell receptor beta chains below were found in one sample sequenced in a study of Ad26.COV2.S vaccination and SARS-CoV-2 variants (dated by TCRdb to the early 2020s). The method was the immunoSEQ multiplex PCR assay. Drawn from immuneACCESS, this table holds only the in-frame rearrangements with V and J called that TCRdb kept. Clones are partly lost; checked studies trace under half to an unresolved V gene and leave the rest unexplained. The sample profile shows a few hundred thousand clones; 92% of them were found once. The ten top clones hold about 1.7% of the sample. The sample's treatment or condition label, decoded: over 15 received Ad26.COV2.S at low or high dose, single or two shots; about 5 received placebo; per-sample allocation not given. For vaccine and placebo recipients, the sequenced repertoires came from samples collected on day 63 after the first injection. Material: peripheral blood, obtained in a trial of Ad26.COV2.S vaccine versus placebo. These TCRs come from a person aged 18-60 years who received the Ad26.COV2.S COVID-19 vaccine or a placebo.

This clone was detected once. The rearrangement joins TRBV9 to TRBJ2-5; 7 bases align to TRBD2. Germline CDR1 SGDLS, CDR2 YYNGEE. J lost 2 bases, V lost 4 bases, and 11 bases had no gene match. CDR3 length equals 16 residues. The CDR3 region has the DNA TGTGCCAGCAGCAGACCCGGGACTACCCATCAAGAGACCCAGTACTTC. The encoded protein is CASSRPGTTHQETQYF.

The CDR3: CATAMGTRYEQYF. In DNA, the CDR3 is TGTGCCACCGCGATGGGGACACGCTACGAGCAGTACTTC. This chain joins TRBV19 and TRBJ2-7, with a possible D match to TRBD1 (6 bases). The germline CDR1 and CDR2 sequences are LNHDA and SQIVND (reference sequence). The CDR3 contains 13 residues. Trimming shortened V by 10 bases and J by 3 bases, and 16 bases separated the two germline ends.

The chain is built from TRBV27 and TRBJ2-1; 8 nucleotides match TRBD2. This CDR3 is built from 19 residues. Germline trimming cut 6 bases from V and 0 bases from J; bases unmatched to any gene: 16. Germline V gene lookup returns CDR1 MNHEY and CDR2 SMNVEV (reference sequence). CDR3: CASSLSGGGPLNSYNEQFF. The CDR3 DNA sequence: TGTGCCAGCAGCCTCTCCGGCGGGGGGCCGTTAAACTCCTACAATGAGCAGTTCTTC.

This chain connects TRBV10-2 to TRBJ1-4; tentative D call: TRBD1 (5 bases). V shed 10 bases and J shed 0 bases, with 9 bases lying between them. Germline lookup yields CDR1 WSHSY and CDR2 SAAADI. This CDR3 comprises 13 residues. The CDR3 loop reads CATRDATNEKLFF. The CDR3 nucleotides are TGCGCCACCAGGGACGCAACTAATGAAAAACTGTTTTTT.

This clone was picked up one time. The chain is built from TRBV9 and TRBJ1-1; the D is unclear. Trimming shortened V by 0 bases and J by 5 bases, and 8 bases separated the two germline ends. From germline, CDR1 is SGDLS and CDR2 YYNGEE. There are 13 residues in the CDR3. The CDR3 protein is CASSVVVGTEAFF. The CDR3, as DNA: TGTGCCAGCAGCGTAGTAGTGGGGACTGAAGCTTTCTTT.

J is TRBJ2-5 and V is TRBV6-2 or TRBV6-3; D may be TRBD1 or TRBD2 (5 bases each). V was trimmed by 5 bases and J by 8 bases, leaving 9 bases between them. The CDR3 totals 11 residues. CDR1 and CDR2 from the germline V gene are MNHEY and SVGEGT. Here the CDR3 reads CASSLRDTQYF. The CDR3 coding sequence is TGTGCCAGCAGTCTCAGGGACACCCAGTACTTC.

Written as DNA, the CDR3 is TGCGCCAGCAGGGAGGGTTTCGGCAATCAGCCCCAGCATTTT. This encodes CASREGFGNQPQHF. The chain recombines TRBV5-1 with TRBJ1-5; the D is unclear. V was pared by 5 bases and J by 2 bases, with 11 bases between. CDR1 and CDR2 from the germline V gene are SGHRS and YFSETQ. CDR3 length: 14 residues.

V is TRBV7-2 and J is TRBJ2-3, with D possibly being TRBD1 or TRBD2 (5 bases each). The CDR3 is made up of 17 amino acids. Trimming removed 1 base from V and 6 bases from J, with 20 bases in between. The germline V gene has CDR1 SGHTA and CDR2 FQGNSA. CDR3 DNA sequence: TGTGCCAGCAGCTTAGAAGGAGTGGGACCCGTCGGGGATACGCAGTATTTT. Its protein product is CASSLEGVGPVGDTQYF.

This clone showed up just once. The gene calls are TRBV2 and TRBJ2-1, with D possibly TRBD1 on 6 matching bases. Germline lookup yields CDR1 SNHLY and CDR2 FYNNEI. The CDR3 extends over 14 amino acids. V gave up 6 bases and J gave up 0 bases, with 9 bases separating them. CDR3 bases: TGTGCCAGCAGGTCAGGGGTCTCCTACAATGAGCAGTTCTTC. It is translated as CASRSGVSYNEQFF.

The genes are TRBV7-2 and TRBJ2-2; a possible D gene is TRBD2 (6 bases). CDR1 SGHTA and CDR2 FQGNSA come from the germline V gene. CDR3 length: 15 residues. Trimming shortened V by 1 base and J by 8 bases, and 14 bases separated the two germline ends. Here the CDR3 reads CASSLVAGGIGELFF. CDR3 nucleotide sequence: TGTGCCAGCAGCTTAGTGGCCGGCGGGATTGGGGAGCTGTTTTTT. The complete variable domain, with remaining parts taken from reference TRBV7-2 and TRBJ2-2, reads GAGVSQSPSNKVTEKGKDVELRCDPISGHTALYWYRQSLGQGLEFLIYFQGNSAPDKSGLPSDRFSAERTGGSVSTLTIQRTQQEDSAVYLCASSLVAGGIGELFFGEGSRLTVL.

The chain links TRBV7-9 to TRBJ1-4; D unclear. This CDR3 is 15 amino acids long. V lost 5 bases and J lost 7, with 17 bases in between. The germline V gene encodes CDR1 SEHNR and CDR2 FQNEAQ (reference sequence). In nucleotides, the CDR3 is TGTGCCAGCAGCAAGACGTCTGGATTGGGTGAAAAACTGTTTTTT. Translating it yields CASSKTSGLGEKLFF. Looking up the rest from reference TRBV7-9 and TRBJ1-4 gives the full variable domain: DTGVSQNPRHKITKRGQNVTFRCDPISEHNRLYWYRQTLGQGPEFLTYFQNEAQLEKSRLLSDRFSAERPKGSFSTLEIQRTEQGDSAMYLCASSKTSGLGEKLFFGSGTQLSVL.

This chain links TRBV7-2 with TRBJ1-1, with D unresolved. The CDR3 is 16 amino acids. The germline V gene has CDR1 SGHTA and CDR2 FQGNSA. Trimming left V 2 bases short and J 2 bases short, with 15 bases between. The CDR3 region is CASSLFAVGPNTEAFF. The CDR3, as DNA: TGTGCCAGCAGCTTATTTGCGGTCGGTCCAAACACTGAAGCTTTCTTT.

The chain employs TRBV6-6 and TRBJ2-1, with TRBD2 matching 8 bases. This CDR3 is 18 amino acids long. V lost 5 bases, J lost 2 bases, and 14 bases stayed unmatched. Germline V gives CDR1 MNHNY, CDR2 SVGAGI (reference sequence). DNA for the CDR3: TGTGCCAGCAGTCGCATTAAAACTAGCGGACCCCCCTACAATGAGCAGTTCTTC. Translated: CASSRIKTSGPPYNEQFF.

Worth noting for this clone: At the DNA level, this CDR3 is encoded by other sequences in the same sample as well. The chain is built from TRBV7-2 and TRBJ2-1; D may be TRBD2 (5 bases). Trimming stripped 3 bases from V and 0 bases from J, with 9 bases between. In germline, CDR1 is SGHTA, CDR2 FQGNSA. The CDR3 runs 15 residues. CDR3 coding DNA: TGTGCCAGCAGCTTGACGGGGAGCTCCTACAATGAGCAGTTCTTC. Protein: CASSLTGSSYNEQFF.

V and J are TRBV5-1 and TRBJ2-1; D remains ambiguous. The germline CDR1 and CDR2 sequences are SGHRS and YFSETQ. Trimming took off 1 base at V and 8 bases at J, with 7 bases between the two ends. CDR3 length equals 12 residues. In DNA, the CDR3 is TGCGCCAGCAGCTTGAGGTATGATGAGCAGTTCTTC. It specifies CASSLRYDEQFF.

CDR3 sequence (DNA): TGCAGCGTGACCCGTAGGGGGAGGGACACTGAAGCTTTCTTT. Translation: CSVTRRGRDTEAFF. The V call is TRBV29-1, the J call TRBJ1-1; TRBD1 might be the D (6 bases). CDR3 length: 14 amino acids. Germline CDR1 reads SQVTM; CDR2 reads ANQGSEA. Trimming removed 6 bases at V and 3 bases at J, with 17 bases between.

The chain has TRBV28 and TRBJ1-5, with 7 bases that match TRBD1. In germline, CDR1 is MDHEN, CDR2 SYDVKM. The V gene end was trimmed by 5 bases and the J gene end by 6 bases; junction bases not matched to a gene: 13. The CDR3 sequence is 16 residues long. The CDR3, as DNA: TGTGCCAGCAGTCACCTTGAGGGGGCTGGGGGTCAGCCCCAGCATTTT. Residues: CASSHLEGAGGQPQHF.

V is TRBV2 and J is TRBJ1-5, with D hard to call. CDR1 is SNHLY, CDR2 FYNNEI, per germline. This CDR3 spans 18 amino acids. The ends were cut back, 0 bases at V and 1 base at J, with 16 bases in the middle. The CDR3 here is CASSEALGKGGSNQPQHF. Written as DNA, the CDR3 is TGTGCCAGCAGTGAAGCGCTGGGAAAGGGAGGAAGCAATCAGCCCCAGCATTTT.

The chain combines TRBV3-1 (or the pseudogene TRBV3-2) with TRBJ1-6; no firm D call. V dropped 0 bases and J dropped 7 bases, with 10 bases sitting between them. CDR3 length: 15 residues. CDR1 and CDR2 from the germline V gene are LGHDT and YNNKEL (reference sequence). CDR3 nucleotide sequence: TGTGCCAGCAGCCAAGAATGGGCAGGCAATTCACCCCTCCACTTT. Protein sequence: CASSQEWAGNSPLHF.

V and J are TRBV18 and TRBJ1-4; a possible D gene is TRBD1 (5 bases). CDR1 and CDR2 (germline): KGHSH, LQKENI. CDR3 length: 16 residues. With 2 bases removed from V and 2 bases from J, the gap between germline ends came to 12 bases. CDR3 amino acids: CASSPMAPGTNEKLFF. CDR3 sequence (DNA): TGTGCCAGCTCACCAATGGCCCCAGGGACTAATGAAAAACTGTTTTTT.

This sequence joins TRBV28 and TRBJ1-1; a possible D gene is TRBD1 (6 bases). The CDR3 runs to 17 residues. CDR1 and CDR2 (germline): MDHEN, SYDVKM. Trimming removed 2 bases at V and 1 base at J, with 17 bases between. The CDR3 sequence is CASSLSWRGRENTEAFF. The CDR3 coding sequence is TGTGCCAGCAGTTTAAGTTGGAGGGGGAGGGAGAACACTGAAGCTTTCTTT.

Here the CDR3 reads CASSSLGAGGGQPQHF. The CDR3 DNA sequence: TGTGCCAGCAGTTCCCTCGGGGCAGGGGGAGGGCAGCCCCAGCATTTT. The chain links TRBV28 to TRBJ1-5; 7 bases agree with TRBD1. The CDR3 runs 16 residues. V was pared by 4 bases and J by 7 bases, with 13 bases of the junction left unmatched. The germline CDR1 and CDR2 sequences are MDHEN and SYDVKM.

The chain's CDR3 is CASSLLGRGHTEAFF. In nucleotides, the CDR3 is TGCGCCAGCAGCTTGTTGGGCAGGGGGCACACTGAAGCTTTCTTT. This rearrangement joins TRBV5-1 to TRBJ1-1; TRBD1 aligns across 8 bases. Germline V gene sequence: CDR1 SGHRS, CDR2 YFSETQ. V trimming: 1 base; J trimming: 3 bases; junction bases outside the gene matches: 5. This CDR3 has 15 amino acids.

This chain joins TRBV6-2 or TRBV6-3 and TRBJ1-1, with 9 bases aligning to TRBD1. Germline V gene sequence: CDR1 MNHEY, CDR2 SVGEGT. CDR3 length: 15 residues. The V gene end was trimmed by 5 bases and the J gene end by 1 base; junction bases not matched to a gene: 5. The CDR3, as DNA: TGTGCCAGCAGTCAACAGGGGGCTGGGAACACTGAAGCTTTCTTT. It encodes CASSQQGAGNTEAFF.

The genes are TRBV2 and TRBJ2-7; TRBD1 or TRBD2 may be the D gene (7 bases each). Trimming took 6 bases from V and 1 from J, leaving 13 bases between them. Germline V gene sequence: CDR1 SNHLY, CDR2 FYNNEI. The CDR3 consists of 14 residues. The CDR3 loop is CASRKRDSSYEQYF. Written as DNA, the CDR3 is TGTGCCAGCAGGAAGCGGGACAGTTCCTACGAGCAGTACTTC.

Here the CDR3 reads CASSYSPTREQFF. CDR3 sequence (DNA): TGTGCCAGCAGTTATTCACCCACCAGAGAGCAGTTCTTC. The chain couples TRBV6-2 or TRBV6-3 to TRBJ2-1, with unresolved D. V lost 3 bases to trimming and J lost 10 bases, with 13 bases between them. This CDR3 region has 13 residues. Per germline, CDR1 MNHEY and CDR2 SVGEGT.

The chain combines TRBV5-6 with TRBJ2-7, with a tentative D call TRBD2 (5 bases). The CDR3 sequence is 15 residues long. CDR1 SGHDT and CDR2 YYEEEE come from the germline V gene. Trimming shortened V by 0 bases and J by 5 bases, and 15 bases separated the two germline ends. Written as DNA, the CDR3 is TGTGCCAGCAGCTTGGGTGGACTCTTTCGCCACGAGCAGTACTTC. Protein: CASSLGGLFRHEQYF.

This clone was observed once. The chain employs TRBV7-2 and TRBJ2-2; a weak D match, TRBD1 (7 bases). The CDR3 runs to 14 residues. Germline V gives CDR1 SGHTA, CDR2 FQGNSA. V gave up 7 bases and J gave up 7 bases, with 16 bases separating them. The chain's CDR3 is CASNQGGRGGELFF. The CDR3 coding sequence is TGTGCCAGCAACCAGGGGGGTCGTGGCGGGGAGCTGTTTTTT.

The chain links TRBV10-3 to TRBJ1-1, with D tentatively TRBD1 (6 bases). Trimming shortened V by 3 bases and J by 0 bases, and 11 bases separated the two germline ends. CDR1 and CDR2 (germline): ENHRY, SYGVKD. The CDR3 covers 15 residues. CDR3 loop: CAISDTQGMNTEAFF. For the CDR3, the DNA is TGTGCCATCAGTGATACCCAGGGGATGAACACTGAAGCTTTCTTT.